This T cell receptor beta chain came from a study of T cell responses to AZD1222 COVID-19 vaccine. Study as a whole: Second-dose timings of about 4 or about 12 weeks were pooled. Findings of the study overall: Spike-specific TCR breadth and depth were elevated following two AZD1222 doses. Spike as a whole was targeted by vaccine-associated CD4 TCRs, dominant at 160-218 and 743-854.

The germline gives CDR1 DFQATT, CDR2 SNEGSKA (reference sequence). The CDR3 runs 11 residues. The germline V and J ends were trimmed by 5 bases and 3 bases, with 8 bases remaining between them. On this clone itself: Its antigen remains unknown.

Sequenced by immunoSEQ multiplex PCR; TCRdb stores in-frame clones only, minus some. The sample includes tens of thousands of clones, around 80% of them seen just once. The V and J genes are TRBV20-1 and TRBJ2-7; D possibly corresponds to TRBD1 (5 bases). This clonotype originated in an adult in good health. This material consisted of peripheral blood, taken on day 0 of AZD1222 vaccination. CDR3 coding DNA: TGCAGTGCTGCAGGACACTACGAGCAGTACTTC. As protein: CSAAGHYEQYF.